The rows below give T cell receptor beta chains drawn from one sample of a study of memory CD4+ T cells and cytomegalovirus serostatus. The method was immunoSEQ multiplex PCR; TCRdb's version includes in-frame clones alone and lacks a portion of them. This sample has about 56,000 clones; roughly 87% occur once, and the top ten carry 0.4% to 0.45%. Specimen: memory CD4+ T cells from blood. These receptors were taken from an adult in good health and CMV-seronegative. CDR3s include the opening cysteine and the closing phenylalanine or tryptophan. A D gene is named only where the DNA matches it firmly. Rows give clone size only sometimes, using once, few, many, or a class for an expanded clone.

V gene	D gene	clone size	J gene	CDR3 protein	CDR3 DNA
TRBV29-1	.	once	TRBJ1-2	CSVGQGKDGYTF	TGCAGCGTTGGGCAGGGGAAAGATGGCTACACCTTC
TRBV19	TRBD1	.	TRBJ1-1	CASGGQVNTEAFF	TGTGCCAGTGGCGGACAGGTCAACACTGAAGCTTTCTTT
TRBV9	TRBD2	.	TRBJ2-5	CASSVAGAGGQETQYF	TGTGCCAGCAGCGTAGCCGGAGCGGGGGGACAAGAGACCCAGTACTTC
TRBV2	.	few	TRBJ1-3	CASTLSGSGNTIYF	TGTGCCAGCACCCTAAGCGGCTCTGGAAACACCATATATTTT
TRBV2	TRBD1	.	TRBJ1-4	CASSGQGYEKLFF	TGTGCCAGCAGTGGACAGGGTTATGAAAAACTGTTTTTT
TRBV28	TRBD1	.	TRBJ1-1	CASSSQGAKNTEAFF	TGTGCCAGCAGCTCACAGGGGGCGAAGAACACTGAAGCTTTCTTT
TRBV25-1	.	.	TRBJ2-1	CASSHGHNEQFF	TGTGCCAGCTCCCACGGGCACAATGAGCAGTTCTTC
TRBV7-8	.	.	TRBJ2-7	CASSSWDKDYEQYF	TGTGCCAGCAGCTCCTGGGACAAGGACTACGAGCAGTACTTC
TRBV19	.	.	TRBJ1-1	CASIMRGDTEAFF	TGTGCCAGTATAATGAGAGGGGACACTGAAGCTTTCTTT
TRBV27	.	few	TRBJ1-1	CASTPLGSDGDTEAFF	TGTGCCAGCACTCCCCTCGGGTCGGATGGAGACACTGAAGCTTTCTTT
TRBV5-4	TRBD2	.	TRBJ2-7	CASSYLAGASYEQYF	TGTGCCAGCAGTTATCTAGCGGGGGCCTCCTACGAGCAGTACTTC
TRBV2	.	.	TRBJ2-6	CASRDRVTGANVLTF	TGTGCCAGCAGAGATAGGGTCACTGGGGCCAACGTCCTGACTTTC
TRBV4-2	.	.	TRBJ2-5	CASSQGRRDDQETQYF	TGTGCCAGCAGCCAAGGTAGAAGGGACGACCAAGAGACCCAGTACTTC
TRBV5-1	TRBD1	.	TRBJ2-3	CASSSSLGQGGTDTQYF	TGCGCCAGCAGCTCCTCACTTGGACAGGGTGGAACAGATACGCAGTATTTT
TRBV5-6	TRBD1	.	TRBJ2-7	CASSPGTGFGDEQYF	TGTGCCAGCAGCCCCGGGACAGGGTTCGGCGACGAGCAGTACTTC
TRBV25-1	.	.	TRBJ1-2	CASSPSEWNYGYTF	TGTGCCAGCAGTCCCTCGGAGTGGAACTATGGCTACACCTTC
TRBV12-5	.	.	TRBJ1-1	CASGLGPRGAEAFF	TGTGCTAGTGGTTTGGGCCCCAGGGGAGCTGAAGCTTTCTTT
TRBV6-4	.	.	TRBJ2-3	CASSGSVGTVQYF	TGTGCCAGCAGTGGTTCTGTGGGGACCGTGCAGTATTTT
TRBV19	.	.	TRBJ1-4	CASSIEGNPNEKLFF	TGTGCCAGTAGTATCGAGGGGAATCCTAATGAAAAACTGTTTTTT
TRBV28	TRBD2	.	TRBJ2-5	CASSLAGGQETQYF	TGTGCCAGCAGTTTAGCGGGGGGACAAGAGACCCAGTACTTC
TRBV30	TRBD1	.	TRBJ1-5	CAFQGDSNQPQHF	TGTGCCTTCCAGGGGGATAGCAATCAGCCCCAGCATTTT
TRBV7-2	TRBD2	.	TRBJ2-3	CASSPAAGVGTDTQYF	TGTGCCAGCAGCCCCGCCGCGGGGGTCGGGACAGATACGCAGTATTTT
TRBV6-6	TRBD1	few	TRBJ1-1	CASSAPTGDTEAFF	TGTGCCAGCAGTGCTCCGACAGGGGACACTGAAGCTTTCTTT
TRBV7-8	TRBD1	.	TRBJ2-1	CASRWGGRDRSREQFF	TGTGCCAGCAGGTGGGGCGGTCGGGACAGGTCCCGTGAGCAGTTCTTC
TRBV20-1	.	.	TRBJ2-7	CSAPRSYEQYF	TGCAGTGCGCCCAGATCCTACGAGCAGTACTTC
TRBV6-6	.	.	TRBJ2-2	CATLNQGTDTGELFF	TGTGCCACCCTAAATCAGGGGACCGACACCGGGGAGCTGTTTTTT
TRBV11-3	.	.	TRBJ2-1	CASSLGAAYNEQFF	TGTGCCAGCAGCTTAGGGGCAGCCTACAATGAGCAGTTCTTC
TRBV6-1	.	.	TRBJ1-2	CASRINAGTNYGYTF	TGTGCCAGCCGTATCAACGCAGGGACGAACTATGGCTACACCTTC
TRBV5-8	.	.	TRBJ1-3	CASSPRRNTIYF	TGTGCCAGCAGCCCCCGGAGAAACACCATATATTTT
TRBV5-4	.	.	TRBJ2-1	CASSLGGTNNEQFF	TGTGCCAGCAGCTTGGGGGGAACGAACAATGAGCAGTTCTTC
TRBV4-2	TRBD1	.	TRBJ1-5	CASSQTDRAGSNQPQHF	TGTGCCAGCAGCCAGACGGACAGGGCGGGTAGCAATCAGCCCCAGCATTTT
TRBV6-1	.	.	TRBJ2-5	CASSLTGSETQYF	TGTGCCAGCAGCTTAACAGGGTCGGAGACCCAGTACTTC
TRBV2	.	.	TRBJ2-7	CASSLRQETSYEQYF	TGTGCCAGCAGTCTCCGACAGGAAACCTCCTACGAGCAGTACTTC
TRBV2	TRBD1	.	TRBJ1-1	CASSGQGAGGAFF	TGTGCCAGCAGTGGACAGGGGGCTGGCGGAGCTTTCTTT
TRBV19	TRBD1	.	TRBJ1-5	CASSYKRQGLATGQPQHF	TGTGCCAGTAGTTATAAGAGACAGGGTCTAGCGACGGGTCAGCCCCAGCATTTT
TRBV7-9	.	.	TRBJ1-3	CASSLSSGNTIYF	TGTGCCAGCAGCTTAAGTTCCGGAAACACCATATATTTT
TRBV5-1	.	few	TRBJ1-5	CASSLDMGPDQPQHF	TGCGCCAGCAGCTTGGATATGGGGCCCGATCAGCCCCAGCATTTT
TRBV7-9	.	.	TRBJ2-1	CASSRRGIHNEQFF	TGTGCCAGCAGCCGGAGGGGTATCCACAATGAGCAGTTCTTC
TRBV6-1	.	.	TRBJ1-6	CASSERVAGYNSPLHF	TGTGCCAGCAGTGAAAGGGTAGCGGGTTATAATTCACCCCTCCACTTT
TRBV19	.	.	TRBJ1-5	CASRTDRIQPQHF	TGTGCCAGTAGGACCGACAGGATTCAGCCCCAGCATTTT
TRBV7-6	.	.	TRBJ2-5	CASSPQGGGRETQYF	TGTGCCAGCAGCCCCCAGGGGGGCGGCAGGGAGACCCAGTACTTC
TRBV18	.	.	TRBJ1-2	CASSRERQGRGYTF	TGTGCCAGCTCACGGGAGAGGCAGGGCCGGGGCTACACCTTC
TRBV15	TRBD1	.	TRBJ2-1	CATSRGDRGFNEQFF	TGTGCCACCAGCAGGGGGGACAGGGGTTTTAATGAGCAGTTCTTC
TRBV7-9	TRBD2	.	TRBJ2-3	CASSGLAGGLYTQYF	TGTGCCAGCAGCGGACTAGCGGGGGGGCTATATACGCAGTATTTT
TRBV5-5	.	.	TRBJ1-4	CASSIQGSNEKLFF	TGTGCCAGCAGCATACAGGGATCTAATGAAAAACTGTTTTTT
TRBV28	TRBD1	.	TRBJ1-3	CASTWGQYSGNTIYF	TGTGCCAGCACCTGGGGACAGTACTCTGGAAACACCATATATTTT
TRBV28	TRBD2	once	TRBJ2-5	CASSPSGGAGETQYF	TGTGCCAGCAGTCCTAGCGGGGGGGCCGGAGAGACCCAGTACTTC
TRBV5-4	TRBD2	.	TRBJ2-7	CASSFTRLAGGQEEQYF	TGTGCCAGCAGCTTCACTAGACTAGCGGGGGGGCAGGAGGAGCAGTACTTC
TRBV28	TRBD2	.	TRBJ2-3	CASSLRGATDTQYF	TGTGCCAGCAGTTTGCGGGGGGCTACAGATACGCAGTATTTT
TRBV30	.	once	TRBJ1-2	CAWTVGGHSYGYTF	TGTGCCTGGACCGTAGGGGGGCACTCCTATGGCTACACCTTC
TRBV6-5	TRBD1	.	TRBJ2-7	CASSYSDRGITEQYF	TGTGCCAGCAGTTACTCAGACAGGGGAATTACCGAGCAGTACTTC